This TCR beta chain appears in the sequencing data of a study of T cell responses to AZD1222 COVID-19 vaccine. Study background: Second-dose groups at about 4 or about 12 weeks were pooled. Study conclusions and caveats: Among the donors, most were white British and more were female, and clonal diversity was possibly underestimated.

A word on this clone: The antigen remains unidentified.

The J segment lost 6 bases and the V segment lost 1 base, leaving 4 bases of the junction unmatched. The CDR3 is 15 residues long. The V gene's germline CDR1 is MDHEN and CDR2 SYDVKM. Assay used: immunoSEQ multiplex PCR; TCRdb lists only in-frame clones, some missing. The sample yields 72,000 or so clones, around 90% seen once. J is TRBJ2-1 and V is TRBV28; TRBD2 aligns across 9 bases. This material consisted of peripheral blood, taken on day 0 of AZD1222 vaccination. The TCR originated in an adult in good health. The CDR3 reads CASSLYGTSRNEQFF. In DNA form, the CDR3 reads TGTGCCAGCAGTTTATATGGGACTAGCCGCAATGAGCAGTTCTTC. The whole variable domain, filled in from reference TRBV28 and TRBJ2-1, reads DVKVTQSSRYLVKRTGEKVFLECVQDMDHENMFWYRQDPGLGLRLIYFSYDVKMKEKGDIPEGYSVSREKKERFSLILESASTNQTSMYLCASSLYGTSRNEQFFGPGTRLTVL.